This TCR beta chain came from a study of blood T cell repertoires in COVID-19 (dated by TCRdb to about 2020). Notes on the research overall: Samples covering the acute and convalescent phases of COVID-19 were provided by collaborators in the United States, Italy and Spain. A freely available public database, intended as a resource for researchers studying the immune response to SARS-CoV-2, is where the repertoires were released. The sample metadata nearly always contained a de-identified subject ID, COVID-19 status, age in years and sex. Samples were obtained from the ongoing ImmuneRACE study (first 160 participants) and from 950 to 1,500 subjects provided by 6 global collaborators. The material from the prospective study consisted of cDNA or gDNA derived from T cells, B-cell-depleted T cells, or PBMCs. Deeply sampled blood TCRbeta repertoires from subjects exposed to, actively infected with, or recovered from COVID-19 were included in the dataset. Where available, HLA class I and class II types were obtained from metadata supplied by the sample provider rather than from assay-based typing.

V and J are truncated by 0 bases and 8 bases respectively, leaving an intervening sequence of 11 bases. The CDR3 numbers 14 residues from cysteine through phenylalanine. The only DNA kept is the CDR3, 42 bases in frame from the first base. The CDR1 and CDR2 encoded by the germline V gene are SGHRS and YFSETQ. The investigation overall reported the following: The quantity of clinical and demographic metadata differed by source and by participant and was supplied without curation.

TCRbeta CDR3 regions were amplified from genomic DNA by means of the immunoSEQ Assay, a bias-controlled multiplex PCR. On the study's bioinformatics: The number of nucleated cells in each sample was estimated from the amplification of reference gene primers within the assay. To quantify the absolute abundance of each unique TCRbeta CDR3 rearrangement, sequence reads were collapsed and filtered. For each sample, productive Simpson clonality was calculated as the square root of Simpson's diversity index across productive rearrangements. In its TCRdb copy, this immuneACCESS table keeps in-frame sequences only and misses some clones. Where compared with another copy, unresolved V genes explain less than half of these, and the others have no known cause. The DNA gave D and trimming, while V, J and clone size come from that table. In all, the sample holds about 70,000 clones, and 70% to 90% of those were seen once. The ten top clones hold approximately 20% of the sample.

Whole blood was collected in K2EDTA tubes by collaborating institutions according to the institutions' own protocols. For TCRbeta analysis, collaborators shipped samples as frozen whole blood, isolated PBMCs, or DNA extracted from either of those sample types. Comment on this clone: Its antigen specificity is not known. Nothing much larger sits one base from this clone, and base qualities are not available.

What was sequenced was peripheral blood. This sequence was found in an elderly woman with acute or convalescent COVID-19. Rearrangement joined TRBV5-1 to TRBJ1-4; TRBD1 is a possible D gene, resting on 6 matching bases. CDR3 region: CASSLDRVQEKLFF. The nucleotide sequence reads TGCGCCAGCAGCTTGGACAGGGTGCAGGAAAAACTGTTTTTT.